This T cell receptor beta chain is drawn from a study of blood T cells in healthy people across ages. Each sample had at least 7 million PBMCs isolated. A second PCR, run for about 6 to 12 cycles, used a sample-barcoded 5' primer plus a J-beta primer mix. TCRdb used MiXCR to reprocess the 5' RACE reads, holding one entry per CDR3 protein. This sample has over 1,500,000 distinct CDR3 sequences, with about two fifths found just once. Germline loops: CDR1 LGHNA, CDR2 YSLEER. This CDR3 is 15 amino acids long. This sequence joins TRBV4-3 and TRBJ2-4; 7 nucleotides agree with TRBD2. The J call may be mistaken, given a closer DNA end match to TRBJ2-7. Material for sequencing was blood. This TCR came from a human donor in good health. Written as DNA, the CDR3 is TGCGCCAGCAGCCCCTCGGGGGGTATAACCTACGAGCAGTACTTC. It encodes CASSPSGGITYEQYF.